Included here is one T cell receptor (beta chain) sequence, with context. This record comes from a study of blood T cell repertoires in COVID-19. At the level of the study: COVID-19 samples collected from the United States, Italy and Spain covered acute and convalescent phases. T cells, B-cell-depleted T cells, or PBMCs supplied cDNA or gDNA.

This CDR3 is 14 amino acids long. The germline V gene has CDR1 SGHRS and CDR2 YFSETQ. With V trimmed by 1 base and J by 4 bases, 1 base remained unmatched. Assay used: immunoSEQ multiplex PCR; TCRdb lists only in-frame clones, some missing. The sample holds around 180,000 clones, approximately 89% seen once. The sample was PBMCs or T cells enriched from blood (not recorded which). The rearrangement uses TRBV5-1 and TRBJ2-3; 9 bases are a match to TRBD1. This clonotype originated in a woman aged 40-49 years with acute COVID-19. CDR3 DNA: TGCGCCAGCAGCTTGCGGGACAGGGCAGATACGCAGTATTTT. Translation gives CASSLRDRADTQYF.